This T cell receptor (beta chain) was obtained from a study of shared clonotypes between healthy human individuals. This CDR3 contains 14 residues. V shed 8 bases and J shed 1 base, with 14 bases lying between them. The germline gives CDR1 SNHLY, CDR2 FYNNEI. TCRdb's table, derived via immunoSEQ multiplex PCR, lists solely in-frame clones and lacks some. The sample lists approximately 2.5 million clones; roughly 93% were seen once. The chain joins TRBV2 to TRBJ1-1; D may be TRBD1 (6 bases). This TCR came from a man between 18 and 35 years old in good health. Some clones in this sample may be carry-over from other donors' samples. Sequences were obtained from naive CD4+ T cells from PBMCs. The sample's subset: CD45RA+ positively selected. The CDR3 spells CASVNRVGNTEAFF. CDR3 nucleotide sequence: TGTGCCAGCGTGAACAGGGTCGGGAACACTGAAGCTTTCTTT.